The clone carrying this TCR beta chain occurred a few times. The antigen is unknown. Only in-frame clones appear in the TCRdb table, and some are missing; sequencing was by immunoSEQ multiplex PCR. The sample includes roughly 28,000 clones, 60% to 75% of them seen just once. The CDR3 contains 20 residues. Germline CDR1 SGHNT, CDR2 YYREEE (reference sequence). Deletions cut 6 bases from V and 0 bases from J, with 28 bases between. These data belong to a study of PD-1 blockade in classical Hodgkin lymphoma. Study findings and constraints: CD4+ TCR diversity, unlike CD8+, rose significantly by C4D1. Undefined causes, possibly disease activity or prior therapy, underlie the repertoire differences.

The patients all showed relapse after autologous stem cell transplantation, while their brentuximab vedotin exposure varied. This receptor was taken from a human donor with classical Hodgkin lymphoma. The sequencing here drew on peripheral blood mononuclear cells (PBMCs), taken before the second cycle of nivolumab. The chain couples TRBV5-4 to TRBJ2-1; tentatively, D is TRBD2 (5 bases). In DNA form, the CDR3 reads TGTGCCAGCAAGGGTCGGCCAGCGATGGTGACGGGGAGCTCCTACAATGAGCAGTTCTTC. This codes for CASKGRPAMVTGSSYNEQFF.